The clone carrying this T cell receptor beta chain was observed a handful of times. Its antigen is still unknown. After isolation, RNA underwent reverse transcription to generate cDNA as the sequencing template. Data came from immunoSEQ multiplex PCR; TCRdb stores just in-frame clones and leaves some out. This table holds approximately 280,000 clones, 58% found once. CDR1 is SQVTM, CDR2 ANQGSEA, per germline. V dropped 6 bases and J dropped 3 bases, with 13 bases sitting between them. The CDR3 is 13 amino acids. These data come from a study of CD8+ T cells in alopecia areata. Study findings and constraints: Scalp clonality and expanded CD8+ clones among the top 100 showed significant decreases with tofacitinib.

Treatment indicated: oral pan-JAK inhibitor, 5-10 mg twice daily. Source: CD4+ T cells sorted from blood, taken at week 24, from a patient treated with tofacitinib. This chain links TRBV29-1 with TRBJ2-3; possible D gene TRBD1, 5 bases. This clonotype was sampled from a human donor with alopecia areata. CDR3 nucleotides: TGCAGCGTGGACACCGTTCATACAGATACGCAGTATTTT. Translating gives CSVDTVHTDTQYF.